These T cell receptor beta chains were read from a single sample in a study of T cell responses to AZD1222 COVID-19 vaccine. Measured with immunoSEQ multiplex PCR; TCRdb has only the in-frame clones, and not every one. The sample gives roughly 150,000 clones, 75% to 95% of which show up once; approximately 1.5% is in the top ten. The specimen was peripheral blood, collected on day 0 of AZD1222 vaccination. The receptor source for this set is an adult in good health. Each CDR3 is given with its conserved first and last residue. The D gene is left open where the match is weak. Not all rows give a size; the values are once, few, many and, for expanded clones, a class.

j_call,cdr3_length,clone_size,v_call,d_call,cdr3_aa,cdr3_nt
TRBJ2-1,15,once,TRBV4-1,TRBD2,CASSQEGTSGFEQFF,TGCGCCAGCAGCCAAGAGGGGACTAGCGGTTTTGAGCAGTTCTTC
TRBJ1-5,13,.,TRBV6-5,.,CATRGQPNQPQHF,TGTGCCACCCGAGGACAGCCCAATCAGCCCCAGCATTTT
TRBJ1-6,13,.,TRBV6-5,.,CASSYSNNSPLHF,TGTGCCAGCAGTTACAGTAATAATTCACCCCTCCACTTT
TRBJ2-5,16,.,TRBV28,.,CASSFLGGQIQETQYF,TGTGCCAGCAGTTTCCTGGGAGGACAGATCCAAGAGACCCAGTACTTC
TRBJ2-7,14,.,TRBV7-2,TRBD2,CASSWGLAIYEQYF,TGTGCCAGCAGCTGGGGACTAGCGATTTACGAGCAGTACTTC
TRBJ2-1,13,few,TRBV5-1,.,CASSYLTGNEQFF,TGCGCCAGCAGCTATTTGACAGGCAATGAGCAGTTCTTC
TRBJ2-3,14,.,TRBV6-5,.,CASSRTGTTDTQYF,TGTGCCAGCAGCAGGACTGGAACCACAGATACGCAGTATTTT
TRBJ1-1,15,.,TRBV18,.,CASSPDRGPDTEAFF,TGTGCCAGCTCACCTGACAGAGGTCCGGACACTGAAGCTTTCTTT
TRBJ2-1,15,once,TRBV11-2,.,CASSRRVGSGNEQFF,TGTGCCAGCAGCCGCAGAGTGGGTTCAGGCAATGAGCAGTTCTTC
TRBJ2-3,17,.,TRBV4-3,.,CASSQETAGAPQDTQYF,TGCGCCAGCAGCCAAGAGACGGCGGGGGCCCCCCAAGATACGCAGTATTTT
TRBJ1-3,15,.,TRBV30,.,CAWSVRQGSGNTIYF,TGTGCCTGGAGTGTCCGCCAGGGATCTGGAAACACCATATATTTT
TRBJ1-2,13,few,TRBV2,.,CASSLAGPYGYTF,TGTGCCAGCAGTCTAGCAGGGCCCTATGGCTACACCTTC
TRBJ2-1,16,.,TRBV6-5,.,CASSYSGTPPGNEQFF,TGTGCCAGCAGTTACTCGGGTACCCCGCCTGGGAATGAGCAGTTCTTC
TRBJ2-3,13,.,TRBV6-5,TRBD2,CATTSGGAYTQYF,TGTGCCACGACCAGCGGGGGGGCCTATACGCAGTATTTT
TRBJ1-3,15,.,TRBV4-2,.,CASSQARGSGNTIYF,TGTGCCAGCAGCCAAGCTAGGGGCTCTGGAAACACCATATATTTT
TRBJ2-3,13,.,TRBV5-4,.,CASSLEATDTQYF,TGTGCCAGCAGCTTGGAGGCCACAGATACGCAGTATTTT
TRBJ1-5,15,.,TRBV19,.,CASSMVRGTNQPQHF,TGTGCCAGTAGTATGGTTCGCGGTACTAATCAGCCCCAGCATTTT
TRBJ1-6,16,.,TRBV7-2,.,CASSPRRRVWGSPLHF,TGTGCCAGCAGCCCCCGACGTCGGGTCTGGGGTTCACCCCTCCACTTT
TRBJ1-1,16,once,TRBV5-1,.,CASSLANTGSNTEAFF,TGCGCCAGCAGCTTGGCGAATACAGGGTCGAACACTGAAGCTTTCTTT
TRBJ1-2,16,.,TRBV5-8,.,CASSSTRAEANYGYTF,TGTGCCAGCAGCTCAACCAGGGCAGAAGCTAACTATGGCTACACCTTC
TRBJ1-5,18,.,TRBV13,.,CASSLGTAGRRGSQPQHF,TGTGCCAGCAGCTTAGGGACGGCAGGGCGGCGGGGTAGTCAGCCCCAGCATTTT
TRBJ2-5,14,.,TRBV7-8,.,CASLAGGLQETQYF,TGTGCCAGCTTGGCCGGGGGGCTCCAAGAGACCCAGTACTTC